The present entry profiles one T cell receptor (beta chain) with its context. The sample is drawn from a study of blood T cell repertoires in COVID-19. Overall study context: The United States, Italy and Spain were the sources of the acute and convalescent COVID-19 samples.

Trimming took 1 base from V and 4 from J; bases not matched to a gene: 9. Germline V CDR1 and CDR2: SGHAT, FQNNGV. The CDR3 length is 16 residues. Participant reports of clinical history set cohort assignment. Profiled with immunoSEQ multiplex PCR; TCRdb holds only in-frame clones, not every one. Altogether approximately 330,000 clones are present, 65% to 90% being singletons, with the ten largest covering 4% to 5%. This clonotype was sampled from a woman between 35 and 50 years old with acute COVID-19. Sequenced material: PBMCs or T cells enriched from blood (not recorded which). The chain employs TRBV11-2 and TRBJ2-5, with 7 positions matching TRBD1. The CDR3 is CASSLVPPTGRETQYF. CDR3 bases: TGTGCCAGCAGCTTAGTCCCCCCGACAGGGAGAGAGACCCAGTACTTC.